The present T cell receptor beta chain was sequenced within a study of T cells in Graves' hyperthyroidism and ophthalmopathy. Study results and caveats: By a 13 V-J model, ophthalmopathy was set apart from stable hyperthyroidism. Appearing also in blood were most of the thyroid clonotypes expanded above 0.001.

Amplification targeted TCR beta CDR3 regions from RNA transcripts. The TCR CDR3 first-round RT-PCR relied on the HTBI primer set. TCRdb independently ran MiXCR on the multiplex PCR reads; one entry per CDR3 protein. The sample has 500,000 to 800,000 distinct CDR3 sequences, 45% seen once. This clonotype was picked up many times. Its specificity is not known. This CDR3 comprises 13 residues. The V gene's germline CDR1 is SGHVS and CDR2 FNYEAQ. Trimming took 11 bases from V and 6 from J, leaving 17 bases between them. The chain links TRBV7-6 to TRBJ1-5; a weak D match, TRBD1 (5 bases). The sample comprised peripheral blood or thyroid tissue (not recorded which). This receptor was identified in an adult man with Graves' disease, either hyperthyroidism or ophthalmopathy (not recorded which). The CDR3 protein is CAVGDIGGQPQHF. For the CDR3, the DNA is TGTGCCGTAGGGGATATTGGCGGTCAGCCCCAGCATTTT.